Listed below are T cell receptor beta chains from one sample, sequenced in a study of monozygotic twins with cystic fibrosis. TCRdb's copy holds only in-frame clones and misses some; the assay was immunoSEQ multiplex PCR. The repertoire holds fewer than 11,000 clones, with just over 99% as singletons. Sample: blood. The receptors originated from a man in his late teens or twenties with cystic fibrosis. CDR3s include the opening cysteine and the closing phenylalanine or tryptophan. D genes are given only for firm matches. Rows may omit the clone size; those that give it use once, few, many or a size class.

J,size,D,V,DNA,CDR3
TRBJ1-1,NA,NA,TRBV14,TGTGCCAGCAGCCAAGTTGGGAACACTGAAGCTTTCTTT,CASSQVGNTEAFF
TRBJ1-3,NA,NA,TRBV18,TGTGCCAGCTCACGCCTGTCAGAGGCGAGCTCTGGAAACACCATATATTTT,CASSRLSEASSGNTIYF
TRBJ1-1,NA,NA,TRBV18,TGTGCCAGCTCACAAAAGCAGGGGCGGAACACTGAAGCTTTCTTT,CASSQKQGRNTEAFF
TRBJ1-2,NA,TRBD1,TRBV19,TGTGCCAGAGCTAGGGACAGCCGTTCCTCTAATGGCTACACCTTC,CARARDSRSSNGYTF
TRBJ1-2,NA,NA,TRBV19,TGTGCCAGTAGTCCTCGGGACGGACACTATGGCTACACCTTC,CASSPRDGHYGYTF
TRBJ1-6,NA,TRBD1,TRBV7-3,TGTGCCAGCAGCGTCGGGACAGGGAGTAATTCACCCCTCCACTTT,CASSVGTGSNSPLHF
TRBJ2-5,NA,NA,TRBV29-1,TGCAGCGTCGCTCCCGGGACTCAAGAGACCCAGTACTTC,CSVAPGTQETQYF
TRBJ2-5,NA,NA,TRBV7-9,TGTGCCAGCAGCCTATTGTCTGGGCAAGAGACCCAGTACTTC,CASSLLSGQETQYF
TRBJ2-5,NA,NA,TRBV4-1,TGCGCCAGCAGCCAGGGGGGGCGGACAGAGACCCAGTACTTC,CASSQGGRTETQYF
TRBJ1-2,NA,NA,TRBV29-1,TGCAGCGTACGTACAGGACTCTATGGCTACACCTTC,CSVRTGLYGYTF
TRBJ1-2,NA,TRBD1,TRBV25-1,TGTGCCAGCAGTGAATATAGGACAGGGGGCGGCTACACCTTC,CASSEYRTGGGYTF
TRBJ2-5,NA,NA,TRBV13,TGTGCCAGCAGCGGGAGTCCGGGAGTGGAGGCAGAGACCCAGTACTTC,CASSGSPGVEAETQYF
TRBJ2-3,NA,NA,TRBV19,TGTGCCAGTAGTATGTCTGGCACAGATACGCAGTATTTT,CASSMSGTDTQYF
TRBJ2-2,NA,NA,TRBV7-2,TGTGCCAGCAGCGGGCCCCCGGGGACGGGCACCGGGGAGCTGTTTTTT,CASSGPPGTGTGELFF
TRBJ2-2,NA,TRBD1,TRBV5-1,TGCGCCAGCAGCTATTACAGGGGTACCGGGGAGCTGTTTTTT,CASSYYRGTGELFF
TRBJ2-1,NA,TRBD2,TRBV7-9,TGTGCCAGCAGCTTCACACTAGCGGGGCCCCCAGGTGAGCAGTTCTTC,CASSFTLAGPPGEQFF
TRBJ2-2,NA,TRBD1,TRBV19,TGTGCCAGTAGTGCCAGATTCGGACAGGGAAACACCGGGGAGCTGTTTTTT,CASSARFGQGNTGELFF
TRBJ2-2,NA,NA,TRBV5-1,TGCGCCAGCAGCTCAACAACAGGTTCCACCGGGGAGCTGTTTTTT,CASSSTTGSTGELFF
TRBJ1-2,NA,TRBD1,TRBV10-2,TGCGCCAGCAGTGAGGAATTACAGGGGGCTGGGGGCTACACCTTC,CASSEELQGAGGYTF
TRBJ1-2,once,TRBD1,TRBV5-1,TGCGCCAGCACCCCGGGACAGGGGGCGCGTGGCTACACCTTC,CASTPGQGARGYTF
TRBJ1-6,NA,NA,TRBV6-4,TGTGCCAGCAGTGAATCGCGTAATTCACCCCTCCACTTT,CASSESRNSPLHF
TRBJ2-7,NA,NA,TRBV10-3,TGTGCCATCAGACCGGGGGTGAGGGCTTACGAGCAGTACTTC,CAIRPGVRAYEQYF
TRBJ1-1,once,NA,TRBV19,TGTGCCAGTAGTATCGGGGGGAGCAGGCTATTGGGAACTGAAGCTTTCTTT,CASSIGGSRLLGTEAFF
TRBJ1-2,NA,TRBD1,TRBV5-4,TGTGCCAGCACTGGAGACAGGGGGATCTATGGCTACACCTTC,CASTGDRGIYGYTF
TRBJ2-3,NA,NA,TRBV5-1,TGCGCCAGCAGCTTGGCCGGTAGGAGCACAGATACGCAGTATTTT,CASSLAGRSTDTQYF
TRBJ1-1,NA,NA,TRBV10-3,TGTGCCATCATGGGGGTTGGCCTGAACACTGAAGCTTTCTTT,CAIMGVGLNTEAFF
TRBJ2-2,once,NA,TRBV18,TGTGCCAGCTCACCCGCAAGGGGTCCAAAGAACACCGGGGAGCTGTTTTTT,CASSPARGPKNTGELFF
TRBJ2-5,NA,NA,TRBV5-1,TGCGCCAGCAGCTTGGGGTTGGTGTCGGGAGAGACCCAGTACTTC,CASSLGLVSGETQYF
TRBJ1-6,once,TRBD1,TRBV6-1,TGTGCCAGCAGTGACACGGGACAGTATAATTCACCCCTCCACTTT,CASSDTGQYNSPLHF
TRBJ1-4,NA,NA,TRBV6-6,TGTGCCAGCAGGGGAGAGGGCATGTTTTTT,CASRGEGMFF
TRBJ2-3,NA,NA,TRBV4-2,TGTGCCAGCAGCCAGCTGACAGAAACTAGCACAGATACGCAGTATTTT,CASSQLTETSTDTQYF
TRBJ1-3,NA,TRBD1,TRBV7-9,TGTGCCAGCAGTAGGGACAGGGGATCAACGGGAAACACCATATATTTT,CASSRDRGSTGNTIYF
TRBJ2-7,NA,TRBD2,TRBV27,TGTGCCAGCAGTTTGTGGCGGGAGGACGAGCAGTACTTC,CASSLWREDEQYF
TRBJ2-3,NA,TRBD2,TRBV5-5,TGTGCCAGCAGCCTGGAGGAAACTAGCGCCCCACGGAAGGACACAGATACGCAGTATTTT,CASSLEETSAPRKDTDTQYF
TRBJ1-2,NA,NA,TRBV30,TGTGCCTGGAGTGTAATGCGGTCAGCTAACTATGGCTACACCTTC,CAWSVMRSANYGYTF
TRBJ1-5,NA,NA,TRBV4-3,TGCGCCAGCAGCCAAGGGCGATCCAATCAGCCCCAGCATTTT,CASSQGRSNQPQHF
TRBJ2-7,NA,NA,TRBV6-5,TGTGCCAGCAGTTACTCGCCGGGCACCTACGAGCAGTACTTC,CASSYSPGTYEQYF
TRBJ2-1,once,NA,TRBV6-1,TGTGCCAGCAGTGAATATCGGGCGGGACTCTACAATGAGCAGTTCTTC,CASSEYRAGLYNEQFF
TRBJ2-2,NA,TRBD2,TRBV4-1,TGCGCCAGCAGCCATACCGCTCGACGACTAGCGGAGAACACCGGGGAGCTGTTTTTT,CASSHTARRLAENTGELFF
TRBJ2-3,NA,NA,TRBV5-4,TGTGCCAGCAGCTTGTCGGGCACAGATACGCAGTATTTT,CASSLSGTDTQYF
TRBJ1-5,NA,NA,TRBV6-1,TGTGCCAGCAGTGAAAAGACAGACACCAATCAGCCCCAGCATTTT,CASSEKTDTNQPQHF
TRBJ1-2,NA,NA,TRBV4-2,TGTGCCAGCAGCCAGGACCGGTCTTTCGGCTACACCTTC,CASSQDRSFGYTF
TRBJ2-7,NA,TRBD1,TRBV7-9,TGTGCCAGCAGCTTAAGGACAGGGGGCTATGAGCAGTACTTC,CASSLRTGGYEQYF
TRBJ2-7,NA,TRBD2,TRBV5-1,TGCGCCAGCAGCTTGGGTCTAGCGGGTCTTCCGCGGTACGAGCAGTACTTC,CASSLGLAGLPRYEQYF
TRBJ2-7,NA,NA,TRBV4-1,TGCGCCAGCAGCCAAGAACAGGGCCGAAGCAGCTACGAGCAGTACTTC,CASSQEQGRSSYEQYF
TRBJ2-7,NA,NA,TRBV7-2,TGTGCCAGCAGCTTAGCGCCCGGGAATGCCTACGAGCAGTACTTC,CASSLAPGNAYEQYF
TRBJ1-5,NA,NA,TRBV28,TGTGCCAGCAGCCCCGGGGAGGGGATTATGAATCAGCCCCAGCATTTT,CASSPGEGIMNQPQHF